The present T cell receptor (beta chain) was sequenced within a study of regulatory T cells in long-lasting Graves disease. Background on the study: Patients with new Graves' disease had used antithyroid drugs below 3 months.

The time point was: newly diagnosed GD, antithyroid drugs for less than 3 months. RNA extracted from PBMCs served as the sequencing template. The sample holds many counts of this clonotype. V shed 5 bases and J 4 bases; nucleotides not matched to a gene: 10. CDR3 length: 16 residues. Germline V gene sequence: CDR1 LGHDT, CDR2 YNNKEL (reference sequence). Arm-PCR of CDR3 regions and iRepertoire HTBI primers were used to build TCR beta libraries. TCRdb recomputed calls from the multiplex PCR reads with MiXCR, one row per CDR3 protein. The sample includes around 480,000 distinct CDR3 sequences, around 16% seen only once; the top ten take 20% to 30%. The same specimen was also included in a second study, on T cells in Graves' hyperthyroidism and ophthalmopathy.

This clonotype was obtained from a woman aged 40-65 years with Graves disease. The V call is TRBV3-1, the J call TRBJ1-5; TRBD1 matches at 8 bases. Specimen: peripheral blood mononuclear cells (PBMCs), collected at new diagnosis, from a patient treated with antithyroid drugs. CDR3 loop: CASSIGTGGQNQPQHF. CDR3 coding DNA: TGTGCCAGCAGCATCGGGACAGGCGGACAAAATCAGCCCCAGCATTTT.